Below are 23 T cell receptor beta chains sequenced from a single sample in a study of neoadjuvant nivolumab and ipilimumab in lung cancer (dated by TCRdb to 2019 to 2021). The protocol used for the library was the immunoSEQ multiplex PCR assay. TCRdb took this table from immuneACCESS and kept in-frame rearrangements with V and J called. Such tables lack part of the clones; where checked against another copy, unresolved V genes explain under half of the gap, and the rest is unexplained. This sample comprises under 50,000 clones, 75% to 90% of them detected only once. The ten largest clones take up roughly 3.7% of the sample. The time point label, read with the paper, signifies: pretherapy, before neoadjuvant immune checkpoint inhibitors. Sequencing used blood, obtained before neoadjuvant nivolumab, alone or with ipilimumab. The receptors were sampled from an adult with non-small cell lung cancer. Some clones in this sample may be carry-over from other donors' samples.

This clone has only one observation. The V call is TRBV7-2, the J call TRBJ2-4, with 9 positions matching TRBD1. Germline CDR1 is SGHTA and CDR2 is FQGNSA. This CDR3 has 16 amino acids. V lost 5 bases and J lost 1; bases outside the gene matches: 6. The CDR3: CASSPFGTGAKNIQYF. The DNA for the CDR3 is TGTGCCAGCAGCCCCTTTGGGACAGGGGCCAAAAACATTCAGTACTTC.

The chain joins TRBV2 to TRBJ2-5; a weak D match, TRBD1 (6 bases). Germline CDR1 and CDR2: SNHLY and FYNNEI. There are 13 residues in the CDR3. Trimming left V 5 bases short and J 6 bases short, with 13 bases between. In DNA form, the CDR3 reads TGTGCCAGCAGTCTGGGGGACAACCAGACCCAGTACTTC. This translates into CASSLGDNQTQYF.

The rearrangement joins TRBV5-1 to TRBJ2-3; the match to TRBD2 covers 8 bases. Unmatched junction bases numbered 5, after V lost 1 base and J lost 1 base. The CDR3 is made up of 16 amino acids. CDR1 and CDR2 (germline): SGHRS, YFSETQ. CDR3 loop: CASSLPGGLGTDTQYF. As DNA, the CDR3 is TGCGCCAGCAGCTTGCCGGGAGGGCTCGGCACAGATACGCAGTATTTT.

The chain is built from TRBV6-6 and TRBJ2-7; 10 bases fit TRBD1. V trimming: 6 bases; J trimming: 5 bases; junction bases outside the gene matches: 7. This CDR3 has 14 amino acids. Germline V lookup: CDR1 MNHNY, CDR2 SVGAGI (reference sequence). The CDR3 loop reads CASRSGTGDDEQYF. In DNA form, the CDR3 reads TGTGCCAGCAGGTCCGGGACAGGGGACGACGAGCAGTACTTC.

The rearrangement joins TRBV7-9 to TRBJ2-1; 12 positions match TRBD1. The CDR3 consists of 16 residues. V lost 2 bases and J lost 6; bases outside the gene matches: 5. Germline CDR1 is SEHNR and CDR2 is FQNEAQ (reference sequence). The CDR3 region is CASSLSGQGAVNEQFF. DNA for the CDR3: TGTGCCAGCAGCTTATCGGGACAGGGGGCGGTCAATGAGCAGTTCTTC.

CDR3 loop: CASSDARTPSPPQHF. CDR3 DNA sequence: TGTGCCAGCAGTGATGCTAGGACTCCCAGCCCGCCCCAGCATTTT. This chain connects TRBV2 to TRBJ1-5; no clear D. Trimming stripped 3 bases from V and 9 bases from J, with 18 bases between. Germline CDR1 and CDR2: SNHLY and FYNNEI. This CDR3 comprises 15 residues.

This chain joins TRBV7-3 and TRBJ2-5; D is possibly TRBD1 (5 bases). The germline V gene encodes CDR1 SGHTA and CDR2 FQGTGA. This CDR3 spans 12 amino acids. Trimming stripped 7 bases from V and 0 bases from J, with 6 bases between. The CDR3 here is CASNRYQETQYF. CDR3 nucleotide sequence: TGTGCCAGCAACAGGTACCAAGAGACCCAGTACTTC.

The rearrangement uses TRBV5-1 and TRBJ2-2; 9 nucleotides agree with TRBD2. Trimming took 0 bases from V and 6 from J; bases not matched to a gene: 9. Germline V lookup: CDR1 SGHRS, CDR2 YFSETQ. The CDR3 loop spans 17 amino acids. DNA for the CDR3: TGCGCCAGCAGCTTGGTAGTAGCGGGAGTGTCGGCCGGGGAGCTGTTTTTT. This translates into CASSLVVAGVSAGELFF.

The chain has TRBV9 and TRBJ1-1, with D possibly being TRBD1 (5 bases). The germline V gene has CDR1 SGDLS and CDR2 YYNGEE. The germline V and J ends were trimmed by 4 bases and 4 bases, with 11 bases remaining between them. This CDR3 is 13 amino acids long. CDR3 protein: CASSSQGSTEAFF. The DNA of the CDR3 is TGTGCCAGCAGCTCCCAGGGAAGCACTGAAGCTTTCTTT. Full variable domain (remainder filled in from reference TRBV9 and TRBJ1-1): DSGVTQTPKHLITATGQRVTLRCSPRSGDLSVYWYQQSLDQGLQFLIQYYNGEERAKGNILERFSAQQFPDLHSELNLSSLELGDSALYFCASSSQGSTEAFFGQGTRLTVV.

CDR3: CASSTGDRGEQFF. CDR3 in DNA: TGCGCCAGCAGCACGGGGGACAGGGGGGAGCAGTTCTTC. The chain links TRBV5-1 to TRBJ2-1, with 11 bases aligning to TRBD1. V lost 4 bases to trimming and J lost 10 bases; unmatched junction nucleotides: 4. There are 13 residues in the CDR3. Germline V CDR1 and CDR2: SGHRS, YFSETQ. The variable domain in full, with the rest retrieved from reference TRBV5-1 and TRBJ2-1, is KAGVTQTPRYLIKTRGQQVTLSCSPISGHRSVSWYQQTPGQGLQFLFEYFSETQRNKGNFPGRFSGRQFSNSRSEMNVSTLELGDSALYLCASSTGDRGEQFFGPGTRLTVL.

This sequence joins TRBV5-1 and TRBJ2-1; TRBD2 matches at 7 bases. The ends lost 3 bases at V and 0 bases at J; junction bases unmatched: 9. The CDR3 contains 17 residues. Germline loops: CDR1 SGHRS, CDR2 YFSETQ. As DNA, the CDR3 is TGCGCCAGCAGCTCTTCTAGCGGAGGGAGCTCCTACAATGAGCAGTTCTTC. Translated: CASSSSSGGSSYNEQFF.

The V and J genes are TRBV10-3 and TRBJ1-2; 7 nucleotides agree with TRBD1. Trimming cost V 7 bases and J 0 bases; bases outside gene matches: 8. The germline gives CDR1 ENHRY, CDR2 SYGVKD. The CDR3 covers 15 residues. CDR3 DNA: TGTGCCATCACCGAGGGACAGCCATCTAACTATGGCTACACCTTC. Translated, it gives CAITEGQPSNYGYTF.

The chain recombines TRBV6-1 with TRBJ2-7; D gene ambiguous. Trimming cost V 2 bases and J 2 bases, with 7 bases left between them. The CDR3 length is 13 residues. Germline-derived CDR1 and CDR2 are MNHNS and SASEGT. The CDR3 sequence is CASSERLPYEQYF. The CDR3 DNA is TGTGCCAGCAGTGAAAGGCTTCCCTACGAGCAGTACTTC.

The chain links TRBV5-1 to TRBJ2-1, with a possible D match to TRBD2 (6 bases). This CDR3 region has 15 residues. V lost 0 bases to trimming and J lost 7 bases, with 14 bases between them. Per the germline V gene, CDR1 is SGHRS and CDR2 is YFSETQ. CDR3 sequence reads: CASSLGGVARNEQFF. The CDR3 nucleotides are TGCGCCAGCAGCTTGGGGGGGGTTGCTAGGAATGAGCAGTTCTTC.

The chain couples TRBV11-2 to TRBJ2-1; no clear D gene. This CDR3 region has 14 residues. CDR1 SGHAT and CDR2 FQNNGV come from the germline V gene. V was cut by 1 base and J by 2 bases, with 6 bases left in between. The CDR3 loop reads CASSLANAYNEQFF. CDR3 bases: TGTGCCAGCAGCTTAGCTAACGCCTACAATGAGCAGTTCTTC.

The chain joins TRBV6-4 to TRBJ2-5; D may be TRBD1 or TRBD2 (5 bases each). The end of the DNA aligns better with TRBJ2-7, so the J call may be wrong. CDR3 size: 13 residues. The germline V gene encodes CDR1 MRHNA and CDR2 SNTAGT. The DNA of the CDR3 is TGTGCCAGCAGTGTTGAGAGGGGCGACGAGCAGTACTTC. Translated: CASSVERGDEQYF.

By sample fraction, this clone is medium-sized. Here the CDR3 reads CASSSREDEQFF. The CDR3 DNA reads TGTGCCAGCAGCTCCCGTGAAGATGAGCAGTTCTTC. The V call is TRBV5-4, the J call TRBJ2-1, with D unclear. V gave up 3 bases and J gave up 8 bases, with 9 bases separating them. The CDR3 contains 12 residues. Germline V CDR1 and CDR2: SGHNT, YYREEE (reference sequence).

This sequence joins TRBV7-9 and TRBJ2-3; D unclear. V lost 1 base, J lost 2 bases, and 10 bases lay in between. Germline CDR1 and CDR2: SEHNR and FQNEAQ (reference sequence). CDR3 length: 15 amino acids. CDR3 loop: CASSLGGGTTDTQYF. DNA of the CDR3: TGTGCCAGCAGCTTAGGGGGTGGAACCACAGATACGCAGTATTTT.

This clone turned up a few times. The rearrangement uses TRBV12-5 and TRBJ2-2, with D possibly matching TRBD1 (6 bases). The germline V gene has CDR1 LGHNT and CDR2 FRNRAP. V lost 7 bases and J lost 2, with 14 bases in between. CDR3 length: 15 residues. CDR3 coding DNA: TGTGCTAGTGAGGGGAGAGGGGGAAACACCGGGGAGCTGTTTTTT. This encodes CASEGRGGNTGELFF. Full variable domain (outside the CDR3, taken from reference TRBV12-5 and TRBJ2-2): DARVTQTPRHKVTEMGQEVTMRCQPILGHNTVFWYRQTMMQGLELLAYFRNRAPLDDSGMPKDRFSAEMPDATLATLKIQPSEPRDSAVYFCASEGRGGNTGELFFGEGSRLTVL.

The chain couples TRBV5-1 to TRBJ1-4, with TRBD1 as a possible D gene (5 bases). V was pared by 0 bases and J by 5 bases, with 11 bases between. The germline V gene encodes CDR1 SGHRS and CDR2 YFSETQ. This CDR3 has 15 residues. The CDR3 nucleotides are TGCGCCAGCAGCTTGGCCGCGGGGGGGAATGAAAAACTGTTTTTT. Translated, it gives CASSLAAGGNEKLFF.

This chain's CDR3 is CASSTGAGTDTQYF. The CDR3 DNA follows: TGTGCCAGCAGTACAGGGGCAGGTACAGATACGCAGTATTTT. This chain links TRBV2 with TRBJ2-3, with TRBD1 identical over 7 bases. Germline lookup yields CDR1 SNHLY and CDR2 FYNNEI. The CDR3 is made up of 14 amino acids. After removal of 5 bases from V and 3 bases from J, the junction contained 5 bases not matched to a gene. Using reference TRBV2 and TRBJ2-3 for the parts outside the CDR3, the full variable domain is EPEVTQTPSHQVTQMGQEVILRCVPISNHLYFYWYRQILGQKVEFLVSFYNNEISEKSEIFDDQFSVERPDGSNFTLKIRSTKLEDSAMYFCASSTGAGTDTQYFGPGTRLTVL.

The table lists this clone with a few counts. The V call is TRBV30, the J call TRBJ1-5; no definite D call. This CDR3 is built from 12 residues. V dropped 5 bases and J dropped 7 bases, with 12 bases sitting between them. The germline V gene encodes CDR1 GTSNPN and CDR2 SVGIG (reference sequence). CDR3: CAWGEAGQPQHF. The DNA of the CDR3 is TGTGCCTGGGGGGAAGCGGGGCAGCCCCAGCATTTT.

The CDR3: CASSESPRPTYNEQFF. The CDR3 DNA follows: TGTGCCAGCAGTGAAAGTCCCCGTCCTACGTACAATGAGCAGTTCTTC. The gene calls are TRBV6-1 and TRBJ2-1; no reliable D call. Germline CDR1 is MNHNS and CDR2 is SASEGT. This CDR3 contains 16 residues. Between the trimmed V and J ends, which lost 2 bases and 4 bases, there was a span of 15 bases.